This TCR beta chain was documented in a study of T cell responses to AZD1222 COVID-19 vaccine. CDR3 length: 16 residues. Trimming at V came to 2 bases and at J to 3 bases, leaving 8 bases not matched to a gene. Germline CDR1 MNHEY, CDR2 SMNVEV (reference sequence). This clone was observed a single time. What it binds is not known. Study conclusions and caveats: Targets within unmutated variant regions were reportedly found for nearly half of spike-specific TCRs. There were repertoire samples only from the period after the peak T cell response.

Repertoires were generated with immunoSEQ multiplex PCR, while TCRdb's copy carries only in-frame clones and drops some. The repertoire holds some 120,000 clones, with 80% to 90% as singletons. Specimen: peripheral blood, collected on day 0 of MenACWY control vaccination. The V call is TRBV27, the J call TRBJ2-3; TRBD2 matches at 7 bases. This receptor was taken from an adult in good health. The CDR3 nucleotides are TGTGCCAGCAGTTTAAATTGGGGGGGTTCAACAGATACGCAGTATTTT. Translated, it gives CASSLNWGGSTDTQYF.